One and the same sample provided the 9 T cell receptor beta chains below, sequenced in a study of T cell clonality in common variable immunodeficiency. Data came from immunoSEQ multiplex PCR; TCRdb stores just in-frame clones and leaves some out. The specimen has 35,000 to 50,000 clones, none found just once. The source material was peripheral blood mononuclear cells. All receptors derive from a person aged 18 to 75 in good health.

This clone was counted many times. The CDR3 is cut off 3 residues early in the read; its end comes from the germline J gene. The chain uses TRBV5-1 and TRBJ1-4; 7 nucleotides agree with TRBD1. The germline V gene has CDR1 SGHRS and CDR2 YFSETQ. CDR3 length: 15 amino acids. V trimming: 2 bases; J trimming: 5 bases; junction bases outside the gene matches: 6. The DNA read from the CDR3 is TGCGCCAGCAGCTTTAACAGGGGTGGGAATGAAAAA. This sequence encodes CASSFNRGGNEK. The whole CDR3 sequence is CASSFNRGGNEKLFF.

This clone was seen at least ten times. With the read ending 3 residues before the CDR3 end, the germline J gene is used to fill in that end. The chain combines TRBV7-3 with TRBJ2-2; possible D gene TRBD2, 5 bases. The V gene's germline CDR1 is SGHTA and CDR2 FQGTGA. The CDR3 totals 15 residues. Deletions cut 5 bases from V and 4 bases from J, with 14 bases between. The CDR3 sequence: CASSPEGLFTGELFF. The sequenced part of the CDR3 DNA is TGTGCCAGCAGCCCCGAGGGCTTATTCACCGGGGAG.

This clone was recorded a few times. From the germline J gene comes the end of the CDR3, since the read stops 3 residues before it. The V call is TRBV7-9, the J call TRBJ2-1; 10 bases align to TRBD2. The germline gives CDR1 SEHNR, CDR2 FQNEAQ (reference sequence). This CDR3 comprises 14 residues. V gave up 5 bases and J gave up 5 bases; unmatched junction bases: 3. The part of the CDR3 DNA that was read is TGTGCCAGCAGCCCAGGACTAGCGGACAATGAG. Translation: CASSPGLADNE. The full CDR3 protein reads CASSPGLADNEQFF.

This clone was recorded at least ten times. The read falls 3 residues short of the CDR3 end, and the missing part is taken from the germline J gene. This rearrangement joins TRBV5-3 to TRBJ1-4; D perhaps matches TRBD1 (5 bases). TRBV5-3 is an ORF, with its function uncertain. V was pared by 4 bases and J by 7 bases, with 14 bases between. The CDR3 totals 14 residues. The DNA read from the CDR3 is TGTGCCAGAAGCGAAGACAGAGTGGGTGAAAAA. Protein: CARSEDRVGEK. From start to end, the CDR3 is CARSEDRVGEKLFF.

This clone was picked up many times. The sequence runs out 3 residues before the end of the CDR3; the remainder is reconstructed from the germline J gene. The chain couples TRBV20-1 to TRBJ2-2, with 11 bases matching TRBD2. The V segment lost 0 bases and the J segment 1 base; nucleotides outside the gene matches: 7. This CDR3 comprises 18 residues. Germline V gene sequence: CDR1 DFQATT, CDR2 SNEGSKA (reference sequence). CDR3 region: CSARDGTSGSWNTGELFF. CDR3 DNA (partial): TGCAGTGCTAGAGATGGGACTAGCGGTAGTTGGAACACCGGGGAG.

This clone was recorded a few times. The read comes to an end 3 residues before the CDR3 does, leaving the germline J gene to fill in the end. The chain is built from TRBV19 and TRBJ1-5; no definite D call. The CDR3 totals 14 residues. CDR1 is LNHDA and CDR2 is SQIVND in the germline V gene (reference sequence). V lost 5 bases to trimming and J lost 6 bases, with 14 bases between them. The CDR3 spells CASSPPGYLQPQHF. The covered CDR3 bases are TGTGCCAGTAGTCCCCCGGGGTACCTTCAGCCC.

This clone has just a few counts. Coverage ceases 3 residues before the CDR3 finishes, and the germline J gene fills in the end. Other DNA sequences within the sample encode an identical CDR3. The chain uses TRBV18 and TRBJ2-1, with 11 bases aligning to TRBD2. The length of the CDR3 is 16 residues. Germline assignment: CDR1 KGHSH and CDR2 LQKENI. V was pared by 0 bases and J by 6 bases, with 4 bases of the junction left unmatched. CDR3 sequence: CASSPPGLAGGNEQFF. The CDR3 DNA, read in part, is TGTGCCAGCTCACCACCGGGTCTAGCGGGAGGCAATGAG. The whole variable domain, filled in from reference TRBV18 and TRBJ2-1, reads NAGVMQNPRHLVRRRGQEARLRCSPMKGHSHVYWYRQLPEEGLKFMVYLQKENIIDESGMPKERFSAEFPKEGPSILRIQQVVRGDSAAYFCASSPPGLAGGNEQFFGPGTRLTVL.

This clone has ten or more counts. The CDR3 extends 3 residues past the end of the read, so its final part is completed from the germline J gene. The rearrangement links TRBV9 to TRBJ2-7; 8 bases fit TRBD2. V lost 4 bases, J lost 2 bases, and 8 bases stayed unmatched. Germline CDR1 SGDLS, CDR2 YYNGEE. The CDR3 has 15 residues. Here the CDR3 reads CASSKDQGLAYEQYF. The sequenced CDR3 bases are TGTGCCAGCAGCAAAGATCAGGGACTAGCCTACGAG.

This clone was observed at least ten times. Read sequence stops 3 residues before the CDR3 end, and the germline J gene provides the missing end. The V gene is TRBV20-1, the J gene TRBJ2-3; TRBD2 might be the D (6 bases). This CDR3 spans 11 amino acids. Germline values: CDR1 DFQATT, CDR2 SNEGSKA (reference sequence). The germline V and J ends were trimmed by 6 bases and 6 bases, with 10 bases remaining between them. The sequenced part of the CDR3 DNA is TGCAGTGCGACTAGGGGCGATACG. Its translation is CSATRGDT. In full, the CDR3 is CSATRGDTQYF.